These 5 T cell receptor beta chains share one sample of origin, sequenced in a study of a mutant IDH1 vaccine in newly diagnosed glioma. No antigen has been assigned to these receptors. Described time point: week 11, during vaccination. The vaccine gave 300 ug of a 20-mer mutant IDH1 peptide subcutaneously per dose. Generated by immunoSEQ multiplex PCR, the TCRdb table keeps only in-frame clones and is missing some. In the table there are fewer than 70,000 clones, 84% of which are singletons. Sequenced here: PBMCs, sampled from a glioma patient whose treatment included an IDH1 peptide vaccine. The receptors originated from a man aged 30 to 45 with glioma.

The chain carries TRBV4-1 and TRBJ2-5; 7 bases line up with TRBD1. Germline V gene lookup returns CDR1 MGHRA and CDR2 YSYEKL. The CDR3 runs to 14 residues. V lost 1 base and J lost 2; bases outside the gene matches: 1. This chain's CDR3 is CASSQAGQQETQYF. The CDR3 DNA reads TGCGCCAGCAGCCAAGCGGGACAGCAAGAGACCCAGTACTTC.

The chain is built from TRBV9 and TRBJ2-3; a possible D gene is TRBD1 (5 bases). The V gene's germline CDR1 is SGDLS and CDR2 YYNGEE. V gave up 0 bases and J gave up 3 bases, with 8 bases separating them. This CDR3 has 14 amino acids. CDR3 DNA sequence: TGTGCCAGCAGCGTAGGGGGCAGAACAGATACGCAGTATTTT. This codes for CASSVGGRTDTQYF.

This chain's CDR3 is CAWRARTGYTYEQYF. Written as DNA, the CDR3 is TGTGCCTGGAGGGCTAGGACAGGTTACACCTACGAGCAGTACTTC. The chain has TRBV30 and TRBJ2-7; 7 bases align to TRBD1. Trimming at V came to 3 bases and at J to 2 bases, leaving 10 bases not matched to a gene. Per germline, CDR1 GTSNPN and CDR2 SVGIG (reference sequence). CDR3 length: 15 amino acids.

Here the CDR3 reads CASRPSGQTYGYTF. Here the CDR3 DNA reads TGTGCCAGCAGACCCTCGGGACAGACGTACGGCTACACCTTC. The chain is built from TRBV28 and TRBJ1-2, with TRBD1 identical over 7 bases. Unmatched junction bases numbered 12, after V lost 6 bases and J lost 8 bases. This CDR3 spans 14 amino acids. CDR1 is MDHEN, CDR2 SYDVKM, per germline.

The rearrangement uses TRBV28 and TRBJ1-5; a weak D match, TRBD1 (6 bases). From germline, CDR1 is MDHEN and CDR2 SYDVKM. V was cut by 8 bases and J by 6 bases, with 20 bases left in between. This CDR3 is built from 15 residues. The chain's CDR3 is CASAPGGGPGQPQHF. The CDR3 coding sequence is TGTGCCAGCGCCCCCGGGGGGGGGCCGGGTCAGCCCCAGCATTTT. Combining the CDR3 with reference TRBV28 and TRBJ1-5 gives the whole variable domain DVKVTQSSRYLVKRTGEKVFLECVQDMDHENMFWYRQDPGLGLRLIYFSYDVKMKEKGDIPEGYSVSREKKERFSLILESASTNQTSMYLCASAPGGGPGQPQHFGDGTRLSIL.